The clone carrying this TCR beta chain appeared many times. The sample originates from a study of T cells in Graves' hyperthyroidism and ophthalmopathy. The CDR3 runs to 13 residues. The germline gives CDR1 GTSNPN, CDR2 SVGIG (reference sequence). The V end was cut by 2 bases, the J end by 4 bases, with 9 bases between. RNA transcripts yielded amplified TCR beta CDR3 regions. The TCR CDR3 was amplified in a first-round RT-PCR using the HTBI primer set. In TCRdb, the multiplex PCR reads were re-called with MiXCR into one record per CDR3 protein. The data contain roughly 630,000 distinct CDR3 sequences, around 16% of them seen just once; the ten biggest clones take up about 7%. Diagnostic decisions used clinical symptoms, serum thyroxine and TRAb, thyroid ultrasound and orbital computed tomography.

The clonotype originates from a woman in her twenties or thirties with Graves' hyperthyroidism. Sequenced material: blood. The chain combines TRBV30 with TRBJ1-5; D remains unclear. The CDR3 DNA follows: TGTGCCTGGAGTCTCGGGGAAAATCAGCCCCAGCATTTT. Its translation: CAWSLGENQPQHF.